Listed below are T cell receptor beta chains from one sample, sequenced in a study of spatial heterogeneity in lung cancer. A single record per CDR3 protein comes from TCRdb applying MiXCR to the 5' RACE reads. This table holds approximately 70,000 distinct CDR3 sequences, roughly 9% found once. The material sequenced was PBMCs, taken at follow-up. Receptors were obtained from a female donor with early-stage non-small cell lung cancer. Both conserved end residues are part of each CDR3. A D gene is named only where the DNA matches it firmly. A row's size may be missing; if present it is once, few, many or a size class.

D gene	clone size	V gene	J gene	CDR3 length	CDR3 protein	CDR3 DNA
TRBD1	many	TRBV7-3	TRBJ2-1	14	CASSLPGTGGEQFF	TGTGCCAGCAGCCTTCCCGGGACAGGGGGCGAGCAGTTCTTC
-	many	TRBV7-9	TRBJ2-1	14	CASSSSFPRNEQFF	TGTGCCAGCAGCTCTAGCTTTCCACGCAATGAGCAGTTCTTC
-	few	TRBV7-8	TRBJ2-5	15	CASSIGRFLPWTQYF	TGTGCCAGCAGCATTGGACGGTTTCTACCTTGGACCCAGTACTTC
TRBD1	many	TRBV18	TRBJ2-2	16	CASSPGTGGFTGELFF	TGTGCCAGCTCACCAGGGACAGGGGGCTTCACCGGGGAGCTGTTTTTT
-	many	TRBV20-1	TRBJ2-7	17	CSALPSGRYLRGYEQYF	TGCAGTGCCCTCCCCAGCGGGCGGTATTTGAGGGGCTACGAGCAGTACTTC
-	many	TRBV28	TRBJ1-2	12	CASSSPGDGYTF	TGTGCCAGCAGTTCACCAGGGGACGGCTACACCTTC
TRBD1	many	TRBV18	TRBJ2-2	16	CASSPWTGDNTGELFF	TGTGCCAGCTCACCATGGACAGGGGACAACACCGGGGAGCTGTTTTTT
-	many	TRBV6-1	TRBJ2-7	14	CASSRQELIYEQYF	TGTGCCAGCAGTCGTCAGGAGCTCATCTACGAGCAGTACTTC
TRBD1	many	TRBV27	TRBJ2-2	15	CASSRDRPNTGELFF	TGTGCCAGCAGCAGGGACAGACCCAACACCGGGGAGCTGTTTTTT
-	many	TRBV5-1	TRBJ2-2	14	CASSQGPNTGELFF	TGCGCCAGCAGCCAGGGCCCGAACACCGGGGAGCTGTTTTTT
-	-	TRBV6-5	TRBJ2-7	13	CASSYATDGEQYF	TGTGCCAGCAGTTACGCTACAGATGGGGAGCAGTACTTC
TRBD1	many	TRBV18	TRBJ2-7	16	CASSRQGGGNSYEQYF	TGTGCCAGCTCACGACAGGGTGGCGGCAACTCCTACGAGCAGTACTTC
-	many	TRBV18	TRBJ2-7	15	CASSPASLSTYEQYF	TGTGCCAGCTCACCTGCCAGCCTATCGACCTACGAGCAGTACTTC
-	many	TRBV20-1	TRBJ2-7	12	CSARGQGWEQYF	TGCAGTGCTAGAGGGCAGGGATGGGAGCAGTACTTC
-	once	TRBV28	TRBJ2-2	16	CASSFSGAPNTGEPFF	TGTGCCAGCAGTTTTTCGGGAGCCCCGAACACCGGGGAGCCGTTTTTT
TRBD2	-	TRBV2	TRBJ2-1	17	CASEFGSLAGGNNEQFF	TGTGCCAGCGAATTTGGCAGCCTAGCGGGAGGGAACAATGAGCAGTTCTTC
TRBD2	-	TRBV11-3	TRBJ2-1	16	CASSFGTTSGYNEQFF	TGTGCCAGCAGCTTCGGAACGACTAGCGGGTACAATGAGCAGTTCTTC
-	many	TRBV11-2	TRBJ1-1	13	CASSSTRGGEAFF	TGTGCCAGCAGCTCGACCAGGGGAGGGGAAGCTTTCTTT
-	many	TRBV27	TRBJ2-3	12	CASSLPHDTQYF	TGTGCCAGCAGTCTCCCCCACGATACGCAGTATTTT
-	few	TRBV11-1	TRBJ2-1	13	CASSLLDDNEQFF	TGTGCCAGCAGCCTGCTGGACGACAATGAGCAGTTCTTC
-	many	TRBV9	TRBJ1-1	17	CASSPPVGGTINTEAFF	TGTGCCAGCAGCCCCCCCGTTGGAGGCACCATTAACACTGAAGCTTTCTTT
-	few	TRBV6-2/TRBV6-3	TRBJ1-6	13	CASGRWGNSPLHF	TGTGCCAGCGGAAGGTGGGGTAATTCACCCCTCCACTTT
-	many	TRBV6-5	TRBJ2-1	17	CASSYRATRPRYNEQFF	TGTGCCAGCAGTTACCGCGCAACTCGTCCCAGGTACAATGAGCAGTTCTTC
TRBD1	few	TRBV6-1	TRBJ1-4	15	CASSAGGRRNEKLFF	TGTGCCAGCAGTGCAGGGGGGCGCCGGAATGAAAAACTGTTTTTT
-	many	TRBV5-1	TRBJ2-3	12	CASSLGSDTQYF	TGCGCCAGCAGCTTGGGTTCAGATACGCAGTATTTT
-	-	TRBV19	TRBJ2-5	11	CASSIYETQYF	TGTGCCAGTAGTATCTATGAGACCCAGTACTTC
TRBD1	many	TRBV28	TRBJ1-1	14	CASSIGQVNTEAFF	TGTGCCAGCAGTATCGGACAGGTGAACACTGAAGCTTTCTTT